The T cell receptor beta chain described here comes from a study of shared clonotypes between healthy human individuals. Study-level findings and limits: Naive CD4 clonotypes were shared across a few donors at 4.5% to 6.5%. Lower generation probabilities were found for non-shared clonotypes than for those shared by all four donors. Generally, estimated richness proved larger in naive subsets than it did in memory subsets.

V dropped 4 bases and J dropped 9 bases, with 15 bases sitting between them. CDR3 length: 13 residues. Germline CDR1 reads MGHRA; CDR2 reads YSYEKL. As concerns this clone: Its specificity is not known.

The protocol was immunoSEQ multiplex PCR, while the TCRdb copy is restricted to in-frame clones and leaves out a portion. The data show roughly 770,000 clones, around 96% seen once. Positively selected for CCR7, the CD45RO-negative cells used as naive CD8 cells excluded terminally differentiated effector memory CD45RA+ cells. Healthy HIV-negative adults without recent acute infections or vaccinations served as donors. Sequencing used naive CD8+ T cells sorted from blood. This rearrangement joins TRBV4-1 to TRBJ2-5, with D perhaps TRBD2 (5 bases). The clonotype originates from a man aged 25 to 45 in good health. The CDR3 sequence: CASSPGLDMAQYF. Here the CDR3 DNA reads TGCGCCAGCAGCCCAGGACTGGATATGGCCCAGTACTTC.